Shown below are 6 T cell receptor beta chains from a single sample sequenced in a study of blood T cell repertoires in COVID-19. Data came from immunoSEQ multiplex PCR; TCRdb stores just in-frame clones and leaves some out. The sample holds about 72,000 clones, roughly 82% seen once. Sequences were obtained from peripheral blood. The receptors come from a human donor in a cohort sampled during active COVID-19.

CDR3 in amino acids: CASSPGQVWVDTQYF. The DNA for the CDR3 is TGTGCCAGCAGCCCAGGACAGGTCTGGGTAGATACGCAGTATTTT. The chain recombines TRBV11-2 with TRBJ2-3; 7 nucleotides align to TRBD1. Trimming at V came to 5 bases and at J to 5 bases, leaving 10 bases not matched to a gene. The germline V gene encodes CDR1 SGHAT and CDR2 FQNNGV. The CDR3 consists of 15 residues. Full variable domain (outside the CDR3, taken from reference TRBV11-2 and TRBJ2-3): EAGVAQSPRYKIIEKRQSVAFWCNPISGHATLYWYQQILGQGPKLLIQFQNNGVVDDSQLPKDRFSAERLKGVDSTLKIQPAKLEDSAVYLCASSPGQVWVDTQYFGPGTRLTVL.

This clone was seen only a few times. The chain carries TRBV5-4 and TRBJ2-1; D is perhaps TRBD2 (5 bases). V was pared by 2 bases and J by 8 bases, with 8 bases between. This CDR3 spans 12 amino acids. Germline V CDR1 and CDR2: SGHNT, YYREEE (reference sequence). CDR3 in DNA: TGTGCCAGCAGCTTATTCGGGGATGAGCAGTTCTTC. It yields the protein CASSLFGDEQFF. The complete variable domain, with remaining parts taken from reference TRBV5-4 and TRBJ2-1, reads ETGVTQSPTHLIKTRGQQVTLRCSSQSGHNTVSWYQQALGQGPQFIFQYYREEENGRGNFPPRFSGLQFPNYSSELNVNALELDDSALYLCASSLFGDEQFFGPGTRLTVL.

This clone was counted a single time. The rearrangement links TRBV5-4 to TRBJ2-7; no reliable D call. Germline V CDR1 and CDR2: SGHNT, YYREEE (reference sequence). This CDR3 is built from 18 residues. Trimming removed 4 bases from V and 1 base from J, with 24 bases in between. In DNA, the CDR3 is TGTGCCAGCAGCATTAGCCTTTCACGTAGAATGAGGTCCTACGAGCAGTACTTC. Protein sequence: CASSISLSRRMRSYEQYF.

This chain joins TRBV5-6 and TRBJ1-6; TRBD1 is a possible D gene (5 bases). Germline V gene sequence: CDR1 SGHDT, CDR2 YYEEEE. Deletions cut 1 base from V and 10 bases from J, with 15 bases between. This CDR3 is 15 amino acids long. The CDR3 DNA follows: TGTGCCAGCAGCTTGAGGTTCGGGGGGATCTCACCCCTCCACTTT. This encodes CASSLRFGGISPLHF. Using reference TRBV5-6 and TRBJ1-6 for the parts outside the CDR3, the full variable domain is DAGVTQSPTHLIKTRGQQVTLRCSPKSGHDTVSWYQQALGQGPQFIFQYYEEEERQRGNFPDRFSGHQFPNYSSELNVNALLLGDSALYLCASSLRFGGISPLHFGNGTRLTVT.

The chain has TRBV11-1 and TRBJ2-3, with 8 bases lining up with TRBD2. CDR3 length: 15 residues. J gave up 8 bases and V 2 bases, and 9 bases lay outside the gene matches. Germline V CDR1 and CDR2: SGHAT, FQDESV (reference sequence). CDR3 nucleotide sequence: TGTGCCAGCAGCTTATTTAGCGGGGACCGTGCTACGCAGTATTTT. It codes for CASSLFSGDRATQYF.

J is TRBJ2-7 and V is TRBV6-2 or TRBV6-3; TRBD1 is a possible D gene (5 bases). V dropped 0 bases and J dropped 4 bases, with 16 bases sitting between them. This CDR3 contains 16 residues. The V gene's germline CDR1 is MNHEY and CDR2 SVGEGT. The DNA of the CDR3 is TGTGCCAGCAGTTACTCGAGTGACAGCCCTAAGTACGAGCAGTACTTC. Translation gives CASSYSSDSPKYEQYF.